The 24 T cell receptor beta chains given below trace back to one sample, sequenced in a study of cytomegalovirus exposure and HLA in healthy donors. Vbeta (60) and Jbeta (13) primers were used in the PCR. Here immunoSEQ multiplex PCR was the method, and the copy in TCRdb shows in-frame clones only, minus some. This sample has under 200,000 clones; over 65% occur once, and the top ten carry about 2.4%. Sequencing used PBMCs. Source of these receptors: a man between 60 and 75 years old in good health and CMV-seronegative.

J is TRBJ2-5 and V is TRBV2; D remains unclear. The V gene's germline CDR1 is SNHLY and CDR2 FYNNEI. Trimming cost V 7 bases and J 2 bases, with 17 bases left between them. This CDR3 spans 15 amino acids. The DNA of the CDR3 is TGTGCCAGCAAACTCCAGCAGGCGCTTCAAGAGACCCAGTACTTC. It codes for CASKLQQALQETQYF.

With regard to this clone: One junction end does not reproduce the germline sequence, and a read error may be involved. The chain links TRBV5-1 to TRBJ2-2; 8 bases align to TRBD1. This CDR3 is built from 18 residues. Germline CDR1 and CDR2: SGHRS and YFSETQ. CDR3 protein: CASSLGKRTGTKTGELFF. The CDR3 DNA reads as TGCGCCAGCAGCTTGGGAAAAAGGACAGGGACGAAGACCGGGGAGCTGTTTTTT. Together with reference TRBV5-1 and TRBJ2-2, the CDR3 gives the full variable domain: KAGVTQTPRYLIKTRGQQVTLSCSPISGHRSVSWYQQTPGQGLQFLFEYFSETQRNKGNFPGRFSGRQFSNSRSEMNVSTLELGDSALYLCASSLGKRTGTKTGELFFGEGSRLTVL.

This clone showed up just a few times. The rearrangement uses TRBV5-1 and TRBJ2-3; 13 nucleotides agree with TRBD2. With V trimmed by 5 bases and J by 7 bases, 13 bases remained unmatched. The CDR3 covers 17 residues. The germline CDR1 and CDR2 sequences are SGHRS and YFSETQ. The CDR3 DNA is TGCGCCAGCAGAGCGGAACTAGCGGGGGGGCCGGGAAATACGCAGTATTTT. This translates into CASRAELAGGPGNTQYF.

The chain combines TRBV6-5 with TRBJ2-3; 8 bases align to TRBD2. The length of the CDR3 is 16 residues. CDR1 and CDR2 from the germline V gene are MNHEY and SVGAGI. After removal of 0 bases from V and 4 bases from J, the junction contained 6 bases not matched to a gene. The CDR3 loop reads CASSYSGGGISDTQYF. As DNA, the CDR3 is TGTGCCAGCAGTTACTCTGGCGGGGGGATCTCAGATACGCAGTATTTT.

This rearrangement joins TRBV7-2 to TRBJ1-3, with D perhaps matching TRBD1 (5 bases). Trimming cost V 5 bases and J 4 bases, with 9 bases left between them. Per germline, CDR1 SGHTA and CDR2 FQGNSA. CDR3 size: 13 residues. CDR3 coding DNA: TGTGCCAGCAGCGCAAACAGGGGAAACACCATATATTTT. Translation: CASSANRGNTIYF.

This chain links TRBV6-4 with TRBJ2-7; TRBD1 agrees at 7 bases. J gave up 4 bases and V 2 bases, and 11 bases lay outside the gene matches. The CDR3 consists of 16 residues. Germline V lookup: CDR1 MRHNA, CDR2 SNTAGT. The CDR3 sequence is CASSDPRGRGRYEQYF. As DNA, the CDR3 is TGTGCCAGCAGTGACCCCCGGGGTAGGGGGCGTTACGAGCAGTACTTC.

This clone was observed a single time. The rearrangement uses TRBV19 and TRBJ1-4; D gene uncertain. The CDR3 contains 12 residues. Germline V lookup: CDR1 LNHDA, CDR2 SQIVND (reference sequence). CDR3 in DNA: TGTGCGGTCGGCCGCGGGAATGAAAAACTGTTTTTT. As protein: CAVGRGNEKLFF.

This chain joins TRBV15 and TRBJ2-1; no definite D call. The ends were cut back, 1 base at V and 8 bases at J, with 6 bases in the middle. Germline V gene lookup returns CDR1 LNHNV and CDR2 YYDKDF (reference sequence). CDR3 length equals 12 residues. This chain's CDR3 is CATSRGNDEQFF. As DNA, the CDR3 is TGTGCCACCAGCAGAGGTAATGATGAGCAGTTCTTC.

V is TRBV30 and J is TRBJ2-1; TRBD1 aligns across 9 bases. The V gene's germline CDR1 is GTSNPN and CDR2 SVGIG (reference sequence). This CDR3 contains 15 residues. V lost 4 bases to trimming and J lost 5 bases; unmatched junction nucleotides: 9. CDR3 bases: TGTGCCTGGACCGCGGACAGGGGAACGGACAATGAGCAGTTCTTC. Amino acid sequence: CAWTADRGTDNEQFF.

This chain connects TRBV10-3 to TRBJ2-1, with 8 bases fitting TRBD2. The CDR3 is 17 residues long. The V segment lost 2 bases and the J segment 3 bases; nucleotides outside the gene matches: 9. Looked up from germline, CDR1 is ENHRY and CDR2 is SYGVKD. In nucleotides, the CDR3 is TGTGCCATCAGTGAGACCCGGAGCGGGAGTCTCTACAATGAGCAGTTCTTC. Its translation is CAISETRSGSLYNEQFF.

The CDR3 bases are TGTGCCAGCAGGGACACAGGGGTTGGTGAGCAGTTCTTC. Amino acid sequence: CASRDTGVGEQFF. The chain has TRBV6-5 and TRBJ2-1, with TRBD1 matching 7 bases. The germline V gene has CDR1 MNHEY and CDR2 SVGAGI. The CDR3 totals 13 residues. Trimming took 6 bases from V and 9 from J; bases not matched to a gene: 8.

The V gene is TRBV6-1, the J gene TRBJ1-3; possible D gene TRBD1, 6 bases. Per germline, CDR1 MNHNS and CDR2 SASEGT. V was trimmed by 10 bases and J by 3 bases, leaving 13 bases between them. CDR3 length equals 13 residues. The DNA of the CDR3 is TGTGCCATCCACAGGGAGGGTGGAAACACCATATATTTT. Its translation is CAIHREGGNTIYF.

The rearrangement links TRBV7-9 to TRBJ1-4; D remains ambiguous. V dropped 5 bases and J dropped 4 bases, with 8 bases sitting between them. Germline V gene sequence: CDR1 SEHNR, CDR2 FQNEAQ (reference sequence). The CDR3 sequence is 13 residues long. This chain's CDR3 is CASSPGINEKLFF. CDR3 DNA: TGTGCCAGCAGCCCCGGGATTAATGAAAAACTGTTTTTT.

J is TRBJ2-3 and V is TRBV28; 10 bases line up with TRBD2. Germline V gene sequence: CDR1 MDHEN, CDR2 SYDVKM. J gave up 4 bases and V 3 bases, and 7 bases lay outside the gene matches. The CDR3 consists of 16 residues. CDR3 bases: TGTGCCAGCAGTTTCCCTAGCGGGAGAGGATCAGATACGCAGTATTTT. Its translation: CASSFPSGRGSDTQYF.

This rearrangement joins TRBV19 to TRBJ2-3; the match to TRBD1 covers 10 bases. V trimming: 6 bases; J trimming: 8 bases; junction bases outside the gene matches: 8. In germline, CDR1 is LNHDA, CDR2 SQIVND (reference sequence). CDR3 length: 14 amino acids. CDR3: CASRTGGSMGTQYF. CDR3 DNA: TGTGCCAGTAGGACAGGGGGCTCAATGGGTACGCAGTATTTT.

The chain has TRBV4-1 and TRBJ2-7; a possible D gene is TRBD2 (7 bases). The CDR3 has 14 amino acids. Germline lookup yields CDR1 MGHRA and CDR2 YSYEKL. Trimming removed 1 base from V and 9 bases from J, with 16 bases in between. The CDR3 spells CASSQGGGGGPQYF. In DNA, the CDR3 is TGCGCCAGCAGCCAAGGCGGGGGCGGGGGTCCGCAGTACTTC.

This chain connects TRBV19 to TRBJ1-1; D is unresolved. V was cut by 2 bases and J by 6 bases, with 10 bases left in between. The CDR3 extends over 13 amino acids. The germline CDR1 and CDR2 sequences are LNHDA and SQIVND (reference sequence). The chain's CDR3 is CASSISGYAEAFF. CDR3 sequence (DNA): TGTGCCAGTAGTATATCGGGGTACGCTGAAGCTTTCTTT.

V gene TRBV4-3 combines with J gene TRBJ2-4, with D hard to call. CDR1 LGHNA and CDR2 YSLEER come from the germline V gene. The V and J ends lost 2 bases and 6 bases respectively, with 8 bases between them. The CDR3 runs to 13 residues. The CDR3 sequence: CASSQSGSNIQYF. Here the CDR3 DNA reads TGCGCCAGCAGCCAATCAGGATCAAACATTCAGTACTTC.

This CDR3 is CASGTEQETQYF. CDR3 bases: TGTGCCAGCGGGACTGAACAAGAGACCCAGTACTTC. This chain uses TRBV2 with TRBJ2-5; D might be TRBD2 (6 bases). The length of the CDR3 is 12 residues. The V end lost 8 bases, the J end lost 2 bases, and 9 bases lay between the germline ends. CDR1 is SNHLY and CDR2 is FYNNEI in the germline V gene.

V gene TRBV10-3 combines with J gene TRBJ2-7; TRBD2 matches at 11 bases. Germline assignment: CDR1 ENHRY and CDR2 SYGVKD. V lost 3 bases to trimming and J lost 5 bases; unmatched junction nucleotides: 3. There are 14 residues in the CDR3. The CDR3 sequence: CAISDSGRGHEQYF. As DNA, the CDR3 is TGTGCCATCAGTGATAGCGGGAGGGGACACGAGCAGTACTTC.

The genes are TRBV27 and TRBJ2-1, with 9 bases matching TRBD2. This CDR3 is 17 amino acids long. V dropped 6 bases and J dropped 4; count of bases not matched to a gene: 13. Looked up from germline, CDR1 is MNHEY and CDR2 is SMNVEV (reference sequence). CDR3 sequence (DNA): TGTGCCAGCAGCCCAGCGGGAGGCGGGACGGGGTACAATGAGCAGTTCTTC. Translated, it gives CASSPAGGGTGYNEQFF.

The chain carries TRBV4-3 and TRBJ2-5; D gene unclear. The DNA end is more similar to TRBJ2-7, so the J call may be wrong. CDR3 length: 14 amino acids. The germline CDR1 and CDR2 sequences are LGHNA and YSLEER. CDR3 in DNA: TGCGCCAGCAGCCAACTCGCAAACTCCTACGAGCAGTACTTC. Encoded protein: CASSQLANSYEQYF.

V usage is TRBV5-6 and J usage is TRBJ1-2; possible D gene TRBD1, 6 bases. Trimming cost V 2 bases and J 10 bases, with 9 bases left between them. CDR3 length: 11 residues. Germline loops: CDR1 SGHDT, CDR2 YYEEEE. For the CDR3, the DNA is TGTGCCAGCAGCTTACAGGGTGCCTACACCTTC. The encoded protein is CASSLQGAYTF.

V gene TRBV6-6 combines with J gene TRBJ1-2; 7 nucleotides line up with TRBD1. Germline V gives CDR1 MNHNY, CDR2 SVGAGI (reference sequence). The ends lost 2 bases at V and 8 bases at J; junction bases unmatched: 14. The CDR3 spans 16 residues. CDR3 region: CASSYGVGRGAGGYTF. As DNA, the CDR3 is TGTGCCAGCAGTTACGGAGTCGGCAGGGGGGCCGGAGGCTACACCTTC.